This T cell receptor (beta chain) came from a study of glioma-infiltrating T cells after dendritic cell vaccination. General study points: Only a small number of patients had complete blood and tumor samples. No direct clonality-survival link was found; a diverse polyclonal response may matter.

Some clones are missing from TCRdb's copy, which holds only in-frame ones; the method was immunoSEQ multiplex PCR. This table holds 98,000 or so clones, about 85% found once. CDR1 SGHTA and CDR2 FQGTGA come from the germline V gene. CDR3 length: 15 residues. Time point noted: after dendritic cell vaccination, including at tumor progression/relapse. This clone was detected a few times. Its target is unknown. Sequence at one end of the junction differs from germline and may be a read error. This TCR was sampled from a human donor with glioblastoma. The sequenced sample was blood, obtained after dendritic cell vaccination. The V call is TRBV7-3, the J call TRBJ2-2; D is perhaps TRBD1 (6 bases). The CDR3 nucleotides read TGTGCCAGCAGCTCCGGGACATCGAAAACCGGGGAGCTGTTTTTT. Protein sequence: CASSSGTSKTGELFF.